Detailed here is one T cell receptor (beta chain). TCRdb keeps only in-frame clones here, not all; method: immunoSEQ multiplex PCR. The profile shows a few hundred thousand clones, 75% to 90% of them singletons. The data were taken from a study of blood T cell repertoires in COVID-19. As for the study in general: There were acute and convalescent COVID-19 samples, and they came from the United States, Italy and Spain.

Trimming removed 2 bases from V and 1 base from J, with 9 bases in between. The germline V gene has CDR1 ENHRY and CDR2 SYGVKD. CDR3 length: 14 residues. Seattle-derived patients entered the study during active infection and were followed longitudinally. The clonotype comes from a woman aged 50 to 60 with COVID-19, enrolled during active disease. This chain uses TRBV10-3 with TRBJ2-7; maybe TRBD1 (5 bases). Material: peripheral blood. CDR3 coding DNA: TGTGCCATCAGTGAGGGGGCAGGATCCTACGAGCAGTACTTC. Translating gives CAISEGAGSYEQYF.